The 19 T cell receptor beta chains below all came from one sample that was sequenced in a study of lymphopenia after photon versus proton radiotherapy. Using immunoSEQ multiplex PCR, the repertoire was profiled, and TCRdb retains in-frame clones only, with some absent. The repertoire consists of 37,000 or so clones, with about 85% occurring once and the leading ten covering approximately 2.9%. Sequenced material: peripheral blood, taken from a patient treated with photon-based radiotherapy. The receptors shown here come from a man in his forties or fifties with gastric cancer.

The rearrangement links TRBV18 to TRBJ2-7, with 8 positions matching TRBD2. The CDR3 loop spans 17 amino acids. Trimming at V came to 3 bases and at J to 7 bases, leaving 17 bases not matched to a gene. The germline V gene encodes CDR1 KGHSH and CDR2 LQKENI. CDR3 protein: CASSPGVLAGGIAEQYF. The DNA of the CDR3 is TGTGCCAGCTCACCGGGGGTCCTAGCGGGCGGTATCGCAGAGCAGTACTTC.

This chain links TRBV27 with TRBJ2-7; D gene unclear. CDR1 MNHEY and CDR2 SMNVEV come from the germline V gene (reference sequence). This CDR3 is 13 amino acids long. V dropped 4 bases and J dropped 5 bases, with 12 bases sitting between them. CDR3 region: CASSSLGFDEQYF. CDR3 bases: TGTGCCAGCAGTTCTCTTGGTTTTGACGAGCAGTACTTC.

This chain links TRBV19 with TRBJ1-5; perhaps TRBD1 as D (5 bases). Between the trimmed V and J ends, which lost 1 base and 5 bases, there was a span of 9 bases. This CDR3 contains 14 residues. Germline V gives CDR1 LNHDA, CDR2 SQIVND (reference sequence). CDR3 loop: CASSIAWGYQPQHF. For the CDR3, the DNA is TGTGCCAGTAGTATAGCCTGGGGGTATCAGCCCCAGCATTTT.

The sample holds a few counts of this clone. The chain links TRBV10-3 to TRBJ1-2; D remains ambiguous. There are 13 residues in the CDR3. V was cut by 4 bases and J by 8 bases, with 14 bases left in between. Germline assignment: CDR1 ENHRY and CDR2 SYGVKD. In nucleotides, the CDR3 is TGTGCCATCAGTGTGCAGGTCGGTTTGGGCTACACCTTC. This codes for CAISVQVGLGYTF.

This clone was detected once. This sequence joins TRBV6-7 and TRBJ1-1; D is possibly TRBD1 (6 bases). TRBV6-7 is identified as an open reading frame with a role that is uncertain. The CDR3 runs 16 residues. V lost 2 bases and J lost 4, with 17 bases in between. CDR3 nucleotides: TGTGCCAGCAGTTACCCAAGAGGGGGGGGGCCCACTGAAGCTTTCTTT. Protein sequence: CASSYPRGGGPTEAFF.

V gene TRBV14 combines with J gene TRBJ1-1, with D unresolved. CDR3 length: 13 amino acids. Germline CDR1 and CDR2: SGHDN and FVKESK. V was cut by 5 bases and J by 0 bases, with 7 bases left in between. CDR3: CASSSGLNTEAFF. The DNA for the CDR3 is TGTGCCAGCAGCTCCGGTCTGAACACTGAAGCTTTCTTT.

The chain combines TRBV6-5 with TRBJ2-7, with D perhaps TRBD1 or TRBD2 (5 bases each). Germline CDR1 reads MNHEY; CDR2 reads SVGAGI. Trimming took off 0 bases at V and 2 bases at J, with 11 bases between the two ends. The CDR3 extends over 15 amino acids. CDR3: CASSYSGTSPYEQYF. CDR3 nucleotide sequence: TGTGCCAGCAGTTACTCCGGGACCTCCCCCTACGAGCAGTACTTC.

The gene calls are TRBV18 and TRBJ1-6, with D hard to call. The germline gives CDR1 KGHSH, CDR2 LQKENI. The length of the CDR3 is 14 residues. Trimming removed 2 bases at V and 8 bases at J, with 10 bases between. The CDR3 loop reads CASSPVKNDSPLHF. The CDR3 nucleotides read TGTGCCAGCTCACCAGTAAAGAACGATTCACCCCTCCACTTT. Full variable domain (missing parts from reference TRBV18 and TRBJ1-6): NAGVMQNPRHLVRRRGQEARLRCSPMKGHSHVYWYRQLPEEGLKFMVYLQKENIIDESGMPKERFSAEFPKEGPSILRIQQVVRGDSAAYFCASSPVKNDSPLHFGNGTRLTVT.

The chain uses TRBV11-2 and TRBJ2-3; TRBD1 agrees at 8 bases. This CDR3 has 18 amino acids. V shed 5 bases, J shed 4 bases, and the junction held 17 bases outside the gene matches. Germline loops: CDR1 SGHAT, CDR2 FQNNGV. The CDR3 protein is CASSPGTGGRVGPDTQYF. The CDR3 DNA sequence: TGTGCCAGCAGCCCCGGGACAGGCGGTAGGGTGGGGCCAGATACGCAGTATTTT.

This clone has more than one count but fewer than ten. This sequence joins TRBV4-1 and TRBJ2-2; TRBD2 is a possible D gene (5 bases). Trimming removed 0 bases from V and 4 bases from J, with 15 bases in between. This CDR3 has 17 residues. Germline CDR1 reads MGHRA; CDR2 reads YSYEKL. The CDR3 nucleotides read TGCGCCAGCAGCCAAGATGGGCTAGCTGGGGTCACCGGGGAGCTGTTTTTT. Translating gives CASSQDGLAGVTGELFF.

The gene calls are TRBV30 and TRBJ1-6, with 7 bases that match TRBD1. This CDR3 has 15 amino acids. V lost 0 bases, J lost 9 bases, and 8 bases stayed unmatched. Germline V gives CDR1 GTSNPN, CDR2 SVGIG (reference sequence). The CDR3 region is CAWSVEKTGRSPLHF. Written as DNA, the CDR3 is TGTGCCTGGAGTGTAGAAAAGACAGGGCGTTCACCCCTCCACTTT.

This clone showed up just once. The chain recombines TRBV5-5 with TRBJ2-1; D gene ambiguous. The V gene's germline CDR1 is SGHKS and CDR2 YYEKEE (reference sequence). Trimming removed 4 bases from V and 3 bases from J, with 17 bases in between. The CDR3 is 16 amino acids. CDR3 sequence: CASSPPRAHDYNEQFF. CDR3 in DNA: TGTGCCAGCAGCCCTCCAAGGGCCCACGACTACAATGAGCAGTTCTTC.

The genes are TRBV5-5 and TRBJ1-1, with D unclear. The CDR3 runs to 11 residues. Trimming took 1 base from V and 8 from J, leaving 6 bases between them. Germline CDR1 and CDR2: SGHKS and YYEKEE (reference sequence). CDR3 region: CASSLNAEAFF. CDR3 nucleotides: TGTGCCAGCAGCTTGAACGCGGAAGCTTTCTTT.

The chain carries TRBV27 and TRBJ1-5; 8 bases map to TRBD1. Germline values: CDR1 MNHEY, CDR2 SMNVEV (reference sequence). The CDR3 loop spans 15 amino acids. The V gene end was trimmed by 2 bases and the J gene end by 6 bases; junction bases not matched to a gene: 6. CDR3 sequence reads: CASSLGQGAGQPQHF. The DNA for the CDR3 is TGTGCCAGCAGTTTAGGCCAGGGGGCGGGTCAGCCCCAGCATTTT.

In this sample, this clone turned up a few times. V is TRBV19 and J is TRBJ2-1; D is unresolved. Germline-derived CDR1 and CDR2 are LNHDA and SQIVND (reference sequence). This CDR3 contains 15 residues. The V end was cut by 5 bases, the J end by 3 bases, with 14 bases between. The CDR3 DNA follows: TGTGCCAGTAGTTATAGGCCCCCTCTCTACAATGAGCAGTTCTTC. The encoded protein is CASSYRPPLYNEQFF.

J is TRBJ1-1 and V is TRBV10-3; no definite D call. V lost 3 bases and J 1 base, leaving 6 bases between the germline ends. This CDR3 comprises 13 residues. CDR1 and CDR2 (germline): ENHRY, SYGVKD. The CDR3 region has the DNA TGTGCCATCAGTGATCACGGGAACACTGAAGCTTTCTTT. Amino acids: CAISDHGNTEAFF.

CDR3 bases: TGTGCCAGCAGTGAGCCGGGAGGGCCCTACAATGAGCAGTTCTTC. It specifies CASSEPGGPYNEQFF. This rearrangement joins TRBV25-1 to TRBJ2-1, with 8 nucleotides matching TRBD2. Germline CDR1 is MGHDK and CDR2 is SYGVNS. The CDR3 sequence is 15 residues long. With 3 bases clipped from V and 2 bases from J, the junction kept 3 bases outside the gene matches.

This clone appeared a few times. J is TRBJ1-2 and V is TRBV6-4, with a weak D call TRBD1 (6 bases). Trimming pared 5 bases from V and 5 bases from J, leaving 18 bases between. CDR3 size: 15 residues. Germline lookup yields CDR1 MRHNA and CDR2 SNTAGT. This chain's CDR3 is CASSPRGGGGYGYTF. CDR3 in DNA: TGTGCCAGCAGTCCCCGGGGAGGGGGTGGATATGGCTACACCTTC.

The CDR3 DNA is TGTGCCAGCGCAGCGGTTAGCGGGTATGCCGGGGAGCTGTTTTTT. Its translation is CASAAVSGYAGELFF. V and J are TRBV5-8 and TRBJ2-2; 7 nucleotides agree with TRBD2. Germline-derived CDR1 and CDR2 are SGHTS and YDEGEE. The V and J ends lost 7 bases and 6 bases, in that order; junction bases with no gene match: 12. The CDR3 has 15 amino acids. Combining the CDR3 with reference TRBV5-8 and TRBJ2-2 gives the whole variable domain EAGVTQSPTHLIKTRGQQATLRCSPISGHTSVYWYQQALGLGLQFLLWYDEGEERNRGNFPPRFSGRQFPNYSSELNVNALELEDSALYLCASAAVSGYAGELFFGEGSRLTVL.